This T cell receptor (beta chain) was documented in a study of OX40 agonist ivuxolimab in advanced cancers. Produced via immunoSEQ multiplex PCR; TCRdb's table is partial and in-frame only. The sample yields more than 90,000 clones, 84% seen once. CDR3 length: 15 residues. CDR1 SNHLY and CDR2 FYNNEI come from the germline V gene. V lost 4 bases and J lost 0, with 9 bases in between. Sequenced material: CD4+ or CD8+ T cells sorted from blood, taken in a trial of the OX40 agonist ivuxolimab. The source of this sequence is an adult with an advanced solid tumor such as melanoma, head and neck, liver or kidney cancer. This chain links TRBV2 with TRBJ1-4; the D is unclear. CDR3 bases: TGTGCCAGCAGTGTCTCGGAAGCAACTAATGAAAAACTGTTTTTT. This translates into CASSVSEATNEKLFF.